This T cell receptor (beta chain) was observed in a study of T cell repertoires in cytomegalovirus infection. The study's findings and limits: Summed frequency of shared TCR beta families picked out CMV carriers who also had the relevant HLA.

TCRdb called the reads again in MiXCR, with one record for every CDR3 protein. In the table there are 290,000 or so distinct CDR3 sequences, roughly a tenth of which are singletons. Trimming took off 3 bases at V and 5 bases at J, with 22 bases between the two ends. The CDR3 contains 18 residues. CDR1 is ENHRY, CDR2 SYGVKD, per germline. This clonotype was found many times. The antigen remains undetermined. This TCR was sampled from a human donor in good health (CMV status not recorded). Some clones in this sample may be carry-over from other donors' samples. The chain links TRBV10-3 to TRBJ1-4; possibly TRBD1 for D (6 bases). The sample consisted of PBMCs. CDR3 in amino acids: CAISEGSLRTARNEKLFF. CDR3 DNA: TGTGCCATCAGTGAAGGATCGCTTCGGACAGCGAGAAATGAAAAACTGTTTTTT.